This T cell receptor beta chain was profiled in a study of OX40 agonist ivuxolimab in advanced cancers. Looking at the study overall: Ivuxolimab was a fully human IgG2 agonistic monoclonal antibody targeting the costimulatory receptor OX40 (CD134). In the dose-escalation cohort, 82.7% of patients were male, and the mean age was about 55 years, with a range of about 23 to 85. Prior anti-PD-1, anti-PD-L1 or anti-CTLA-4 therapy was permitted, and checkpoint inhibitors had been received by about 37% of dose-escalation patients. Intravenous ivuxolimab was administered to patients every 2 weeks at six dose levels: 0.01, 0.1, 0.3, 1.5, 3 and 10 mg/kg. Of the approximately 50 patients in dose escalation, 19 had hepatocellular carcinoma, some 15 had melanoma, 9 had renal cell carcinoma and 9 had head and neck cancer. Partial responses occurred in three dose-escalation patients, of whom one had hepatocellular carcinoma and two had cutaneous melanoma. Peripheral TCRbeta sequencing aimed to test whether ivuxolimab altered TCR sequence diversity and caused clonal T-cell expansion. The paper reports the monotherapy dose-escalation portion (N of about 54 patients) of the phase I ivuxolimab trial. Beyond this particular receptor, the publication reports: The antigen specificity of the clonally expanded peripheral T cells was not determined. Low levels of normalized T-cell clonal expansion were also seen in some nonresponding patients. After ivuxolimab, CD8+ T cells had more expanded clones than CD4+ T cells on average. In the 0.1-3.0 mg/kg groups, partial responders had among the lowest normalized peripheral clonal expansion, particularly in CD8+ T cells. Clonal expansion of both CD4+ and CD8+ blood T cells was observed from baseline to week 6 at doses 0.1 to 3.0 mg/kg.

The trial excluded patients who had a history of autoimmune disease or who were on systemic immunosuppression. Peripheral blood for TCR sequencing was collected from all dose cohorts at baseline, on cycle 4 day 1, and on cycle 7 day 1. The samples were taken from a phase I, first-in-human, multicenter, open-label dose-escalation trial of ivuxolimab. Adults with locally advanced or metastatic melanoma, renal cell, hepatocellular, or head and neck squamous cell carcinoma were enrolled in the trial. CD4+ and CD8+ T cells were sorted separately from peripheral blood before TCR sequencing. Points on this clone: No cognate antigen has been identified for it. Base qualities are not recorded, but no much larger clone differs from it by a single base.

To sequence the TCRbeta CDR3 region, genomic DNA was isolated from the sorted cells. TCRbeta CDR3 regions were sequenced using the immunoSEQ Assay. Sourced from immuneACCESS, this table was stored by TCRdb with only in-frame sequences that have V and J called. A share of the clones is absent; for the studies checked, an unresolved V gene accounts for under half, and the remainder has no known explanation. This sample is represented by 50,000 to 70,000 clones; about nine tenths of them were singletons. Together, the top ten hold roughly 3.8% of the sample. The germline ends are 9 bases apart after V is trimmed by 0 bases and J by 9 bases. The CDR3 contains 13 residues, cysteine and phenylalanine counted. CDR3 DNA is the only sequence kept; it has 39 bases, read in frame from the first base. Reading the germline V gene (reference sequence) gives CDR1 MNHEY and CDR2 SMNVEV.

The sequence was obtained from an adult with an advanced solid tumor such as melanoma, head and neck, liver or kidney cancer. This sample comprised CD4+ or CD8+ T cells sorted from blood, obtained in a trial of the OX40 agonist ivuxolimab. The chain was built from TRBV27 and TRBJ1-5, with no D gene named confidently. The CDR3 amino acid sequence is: CASSLSHGWPQHF. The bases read TGTGCCAGCAGTTTATCACACGGCTGGCCCCAGCATTTT.